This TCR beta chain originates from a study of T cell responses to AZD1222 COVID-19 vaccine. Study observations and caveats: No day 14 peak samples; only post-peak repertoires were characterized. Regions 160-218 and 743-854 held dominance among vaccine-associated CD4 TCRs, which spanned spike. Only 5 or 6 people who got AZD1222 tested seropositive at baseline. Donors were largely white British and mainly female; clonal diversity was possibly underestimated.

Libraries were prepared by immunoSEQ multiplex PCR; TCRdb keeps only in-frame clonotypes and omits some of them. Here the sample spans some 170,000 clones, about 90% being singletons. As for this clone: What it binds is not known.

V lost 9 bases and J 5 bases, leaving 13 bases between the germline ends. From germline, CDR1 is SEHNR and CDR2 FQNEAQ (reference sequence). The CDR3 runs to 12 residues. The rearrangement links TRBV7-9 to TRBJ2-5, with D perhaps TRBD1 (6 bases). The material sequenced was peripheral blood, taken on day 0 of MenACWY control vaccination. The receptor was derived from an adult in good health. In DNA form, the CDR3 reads TGTGCCAGTTCGTTTGGGGGCGAGACCCAGTACTTC. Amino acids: CASSFGGETQYF.